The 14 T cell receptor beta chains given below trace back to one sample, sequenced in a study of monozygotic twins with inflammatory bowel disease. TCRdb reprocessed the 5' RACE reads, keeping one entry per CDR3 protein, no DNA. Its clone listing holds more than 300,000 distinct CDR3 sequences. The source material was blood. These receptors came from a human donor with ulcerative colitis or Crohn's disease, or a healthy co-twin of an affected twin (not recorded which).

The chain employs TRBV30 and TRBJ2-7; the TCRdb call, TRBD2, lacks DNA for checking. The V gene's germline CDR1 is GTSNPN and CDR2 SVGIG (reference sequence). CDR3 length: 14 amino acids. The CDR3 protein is CAWSRLAGTYEQYF.

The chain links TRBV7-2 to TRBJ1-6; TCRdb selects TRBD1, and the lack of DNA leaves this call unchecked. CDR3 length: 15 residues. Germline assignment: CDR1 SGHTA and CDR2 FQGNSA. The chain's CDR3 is CASSSPPRGNSPLHF.

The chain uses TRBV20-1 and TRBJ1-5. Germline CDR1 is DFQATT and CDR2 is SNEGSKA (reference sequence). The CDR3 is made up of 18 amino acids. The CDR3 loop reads CSARAILIMADSDQPQHF.

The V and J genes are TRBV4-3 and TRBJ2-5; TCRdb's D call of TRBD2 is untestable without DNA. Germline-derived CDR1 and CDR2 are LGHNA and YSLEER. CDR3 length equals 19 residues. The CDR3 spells CASSQESSVLAGGQETQYF.

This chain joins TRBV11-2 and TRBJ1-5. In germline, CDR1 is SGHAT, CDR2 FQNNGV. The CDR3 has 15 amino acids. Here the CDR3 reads CASSLSGWSNQPQHF.

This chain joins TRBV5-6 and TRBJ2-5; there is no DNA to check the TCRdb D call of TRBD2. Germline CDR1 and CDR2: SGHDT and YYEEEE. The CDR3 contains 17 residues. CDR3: CASSGLLAGALQETQYF. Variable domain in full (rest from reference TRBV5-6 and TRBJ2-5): DAGVTQSPTHLIKTRGQQVTLRCSPKSGHDTVSWYQQALGQGPQFIFQYYEEEERQRGNFPDRFSGHQFPNYSSELNVNALLLGDSALYLCASSGLLAGALQETQYFGPGTRLLVL.

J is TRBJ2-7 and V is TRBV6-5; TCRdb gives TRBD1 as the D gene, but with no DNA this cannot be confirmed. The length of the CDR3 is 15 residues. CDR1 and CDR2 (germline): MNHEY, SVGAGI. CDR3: CASSSGQGPFYEQYF.

The CDR3 sequence is CASSRTTGTSGMQYF. The chain couples TRBV3-1 to TRBJ2-7; TCRdb calls TRBD2, which cannot be checked without DNA. The germline V gene has CDR1 LGHDT and CDR2 YNNKEL (reference sequence). This CDR3 contains 15 residues.

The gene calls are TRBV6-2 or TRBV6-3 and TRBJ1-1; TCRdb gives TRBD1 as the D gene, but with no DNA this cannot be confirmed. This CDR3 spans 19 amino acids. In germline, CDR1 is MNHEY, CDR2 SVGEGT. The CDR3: CASLATFGTDLFGNTEAFF.

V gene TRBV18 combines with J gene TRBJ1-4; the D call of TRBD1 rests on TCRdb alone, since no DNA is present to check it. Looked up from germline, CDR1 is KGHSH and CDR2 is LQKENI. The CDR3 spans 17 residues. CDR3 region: CASSPPSAGKGNEKLFF.

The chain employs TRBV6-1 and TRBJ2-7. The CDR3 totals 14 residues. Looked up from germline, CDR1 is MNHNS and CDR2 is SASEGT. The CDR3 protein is CASSTDLSSYEQYF.

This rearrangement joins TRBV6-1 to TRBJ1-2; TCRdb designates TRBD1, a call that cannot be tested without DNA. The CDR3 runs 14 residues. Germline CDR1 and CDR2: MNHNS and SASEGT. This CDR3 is CASSILQGSGGYTF.

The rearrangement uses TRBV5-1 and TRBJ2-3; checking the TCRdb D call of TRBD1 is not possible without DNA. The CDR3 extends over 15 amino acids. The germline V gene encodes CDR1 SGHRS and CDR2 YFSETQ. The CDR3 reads CASGTLGQGSDTQYF.

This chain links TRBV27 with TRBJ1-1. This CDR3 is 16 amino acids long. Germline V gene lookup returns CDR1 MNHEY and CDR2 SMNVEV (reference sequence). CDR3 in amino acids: CASSSWDRYMNTEAFF.